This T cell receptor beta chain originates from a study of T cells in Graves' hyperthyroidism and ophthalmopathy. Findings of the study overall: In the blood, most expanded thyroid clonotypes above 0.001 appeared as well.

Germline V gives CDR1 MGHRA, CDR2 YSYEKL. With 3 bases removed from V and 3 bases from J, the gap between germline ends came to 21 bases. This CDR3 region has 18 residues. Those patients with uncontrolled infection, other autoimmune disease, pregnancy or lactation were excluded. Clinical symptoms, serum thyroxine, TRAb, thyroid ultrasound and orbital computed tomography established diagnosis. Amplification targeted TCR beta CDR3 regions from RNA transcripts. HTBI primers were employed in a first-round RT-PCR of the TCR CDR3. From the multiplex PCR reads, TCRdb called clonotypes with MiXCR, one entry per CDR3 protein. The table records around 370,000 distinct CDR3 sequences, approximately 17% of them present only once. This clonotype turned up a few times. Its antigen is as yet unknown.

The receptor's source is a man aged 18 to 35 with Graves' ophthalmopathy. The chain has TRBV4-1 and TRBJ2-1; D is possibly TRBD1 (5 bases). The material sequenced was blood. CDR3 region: CASSHALPLDILYNEQFF. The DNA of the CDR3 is TGCGCCAGCAGCCATGCCCTTCCCCTGGACATTCTCTACAATGAGCAGTTCTTC.